The 13 T cell receptor beta chains below come from one sample, sequenced in a study of T-cell memory formation after mild COVID-19. Using its own MiXCR run on the 5' RACE reads, TCRdb lists one record per CDR3 protein. Among under 700,000 distinct CDR3 sequences listed, around 20% were seen once. The sample was PBMCs or a T cell subset sorted from them (not recorded which). These receptors all stem from an adult woman who had mild COVID-19 (a few samples of this study predate the infection). Cell type and time point are not known.

This clonotype has ten or more counts. This chain uses TRBV5-1 with TRBJ2-1; TRBD1 matches at 8 bases. Looked up from germline, CDR1 is SGHRS and CDR2 is YFSETQ. V was pared by 3 bases and J by 7 bases, with 12 bases of the junction left unmatched. The CDR3 covers 16 residues. CDR3 nucleotide sequence: TGCGCCAGCAGCTCCTGGACAGGGCATTCTGAAAATGAGCAGTTCTTC. It specifies CASSSWTGHSENEQFF.

The CDR3 reads CAWSRQSSYNSPLHF. The CDR3 region has the DNA TGTGCCTGGAGTAGACAGAGCTCCTATAATTCACCCCTCCACTTT. The rearrangement joins TRBV30 to TRBJ1-6, with TRBD1 as a possible D gene (5 bases). This CDR3 region has 15 residues. The germline V gene has CDR1 GTSNPN and CDR2 SVGIG (reference sequence). Trimming left V 2 bases short and J 0 bases short, with 8 bases between.

The genes are TRBV7-9 and TRBJ2-1; TRBD2 matches at 16 bases. The CDR3 length is 18 residues. With 5 bases clipped from V and 4 bases from J, the junction kept 8 bases outside the gene matches. CDR1 and CDR2 from the germline V gene are SEHNR and FQNEAQ (reference sequence). The CDR3 DNA reads as TGTGCCAGCAGCGAGGGACTAGCGGGAGGGACTCTTTACAATGAGCAGTTCTTC. Protein sequence: CASSEGLAGGTLYNEQFF.

This clonotype was detected a few times. The rearrangement joins TRBV7-2 to TRBJ2-3, with 14 positions matching TRBD2. CDR1 is SGHTA and CDR2 is FQGNSA in the germline V gene. The CDR3 has 16 residues. J lost 9 bases, V lost 2 bases, and 7 bases had no gene match. In DNA form, the CDR3 reads TGTGCCAGCAGCTTATCCGGGACTAGCGGGAGTAAGACGCAGTATTTT. It yields the protein CASSLSGTSGSKTQYF.

This clonotype was found a few times. The rearrangement links TRBV7-9 to TRBJ1-1; tentative D call: TRBD1 (5 bases). Germline V gene lookup returns CDR1 SEHNR and CDR2 FQNEAQ (reference sequence). V shed 3 bases and J shed 4 bases, with 9 bases lying between them. The CDR3 sequence is 13 residues long. CDR3 amino acids: CASSFPGTTEAFF. In nucleotides, the CDR3 is TGTGCCAGCAGCTTCCCAGGGACCACTGAAGCTTTCTTT.

The chain has TRBV16 and TRBJ2-1; D unclear. V was shortened by 1 base and J by 7 bases, with 8 bases between the two germline ends. CDR1 is KGHSY, CDR2 FQNENV, per germline. CDR3 length equals 13 residues. CDR3 amino acids: CASSQFERNEQFF. CDR3 DNA: TGTGCCAGCAGCCAATTCGAGCGAAATGAGCAGTTCTTC.

V usage is TRBV7-3 and J usage is TRBJ1-1; the D is unclear. From germline, CDR1 is SGHTA and CDR2 FQGTGA. CDR3 length: 11 residues. V lost 5 bases, J lost 8 bases, and 9 bases lay in between. CDR3 coding DNA: TGTGCCAGCAGCGCGGGTCGGGAAGCTTTCTTT. This codes for CASSAGREAFF.

The chain employs TRBV18 and TRBJ2-3; D possibly corresponds to TRBD2 (6 bases). Trimming stripped 2 bases from V and 0 bases from J, with 9 bases between. In germline, CDR1 is KGHSH, CDR2 LQKENI. This CDR3 is built from 15 residues. CDR3 nucleotides: TGTGCCAGCTCACCAGGACTAAGTAGCACAGATACGCAGTATTTT. Its protein is CASSPGLSSTDTQYF.

This clonotype was counted a few times. The chain links TRBV18 to TRBJ1-1; D might be TRBD1 (5 bases). V shed 3 bases and J shed 4 bases, with 9 bases lying between them. The CDR3 totals 13 residues. Germline V gene lookup returns CDR1 KGHSH and CDR2 LQKENI. CDR3 in amino acids: CASSPGQVTEAFF. The DNA for the CDR3 is TGTGCCAGCTCACCGGGGCAAGTCACTGAAGCTTTCTTT.

There are a few counts of this clonotype. The CDR3 coding sequence is TGTGCCAGCAGTTTACGGCAACCGTATGGCTACACCTTC. Protein product: CASSLRQPYGYTF. The chain employs TRBV27 and TRBJ1-2, with D hard to call. Trimming shortened V by 2 bases and J by 5 bases, and 9 bases separated the two germline ends. The CDR3 is 13 amino acids. CDR1 is MNHEY and CDR2 is SMNVEV in the germline V gene (reference sequence).

To note about this clonotype: One end of the junction varies from germline; a read error may be responsible. The rearrangement links TRBV29-1 to TRBJ1-1; TRBD1 might be the D (5 bases). Per germline, CDR1 SQVTM and CDR2 ANQGSEA. This CDR3 is built from 11 residues. The CDR3 here is CSVRRDPEAFF. The CDR3 DNA reads as TGCAGCGTCCGCAGGGACCCTGAGGCTTTCTTT.

The chain employs TRBV12-3 or TRBV12-4 and TRBJ2-2; no clear D. The CDR3 covers 15 residues. The V end lost 5 bases, the J end lost 4 bases, and 14 bases lay between the germline ends. The CDR3 reads CASSPLGILTGELFF. DNA of the CDR3: TGTGCCAGCAGTCCCCTAGGGATACTCACCGGGGAGCTGTTTTTT.

The chain combines TRBV14 with TRBJ2-7; 8 nucleotides agree with TRBD2. Germline CDR1 is SGHDN and CDR2 is FVKESK. Trimming removed 3 bases from V and 5 bases from J; junction bases left unmatched: 6. This CDR3 is 14 amino acids long. The CDR3 spells CASSQFSGNNEQYF. CDR3 in DNA: TGTGCCAGCAGCCAGTTTAGCGGGAACAACGAGCAGTACTTC.